The rows below give T cell receptor beta chains drawn from one sample of a study of shared clonotypes between healthy human individuals. Clones were read by immunoSEQ multiplex PCR, and TCRdb kept only the in-frame ones, dropping some. The sample shows under 1,100,000 clones, about 77% of them seen only once. The sequenced material came from memory CD4+ T cells sorted from blood. These receptors all come from a man aged 18-30 years in good health. The CDR3 runs from the conserved cysteine through the conserved F or W. The D gene is left open where the match is weak. Some rows have no size entry. The others give once, few or many, or a class for an expanded clone.

v_gene	len	abundance	j_gene	d_gene	CDR3aa	CDR3nt
TRBV7-8	14	-	TRBJ2-7	TRBD2	CASSLPRDYPQQYF	TGTGCCAGCAGCTTACCCCGGGACTACCCCCAGCAGTACTTC
TRBV2	16	-	TRBJ1-2	-	CASIRTAGARNYGYTF	TGTGCCAGCATCAGAACAGCGGGGGCGCGGAACTATGGCTACACCTTC
TRBV4-3	15	few	TRBJ1-6	-	CASSQDPVGRSPLHF	TGCGCCAGCAGCCAAGATCCAGTAGGACGTTCACCCCTCCACTTT
TRBV5-1	13	-	TRBJ1-2	-	CASSLEQKYGYTF	TGCGCCAGCAGCTTGGAACAGAAGTATGGCTACACCTTC
TRBV5-1	14	-	TRBJ1-1	TRBD1	CASRTGTGSTEAFF	TGCGCCAGCAGGACCGGGACAGGGTCCACTGAAGCTTTCTTT
TRBV4-1	13	many	TRBJ1-1	-	CASSQDLNTEAFF	TGCGCCAGCAGCCAAGATCTAAACACTGAAGCTTTCTTT
TRBV10-2	17	-	TRBJ2-1	TRBD2	CASREPIAGWTYNEQFF	TGCGCCAGCAGGGAACCGATAGCGGGATGGACCTACAATGAGCAGTTCTTC
TRBV5-5	14	-	TRBJ1-1	-	CASSLSPANTEAFF	TGTGCCAGCAGCTTATCTCCGGCGAACACTGAAGCTTTCTTT
TRBV7-6	15	-	TRBJ1-1	TRBD1	CASSSTGGKDTEAFF	TGTGCCAGCAGCTCGACAGGGGGCAAGGACACTGAAGCTTTCTTT
TRBV5-8	15	-	TRBJ2-1	-	CASSLAHTDNNEQFF	TGTGCCAGCAGCTTGGCTCATACAGATAACAATGAGCAGTTCTTC
TRBV15	14	few	TRBJ1-2	-	CATSRDRSSLGYTF	TGTGCCACCAGCAGAGATCGGAGTAGTTTAGGCTACACCTTC
TRBV30	16	-	TRBJ2-6	TRBD1	CAWSGQGGSGANVLTF	TGTGCCTGGAGTGGACAGGGGGGATCTGGGGCCAACGTCCTGACTTTC
TRBV7-8	15	-	TRBJ1-1	-	CASSPPGRPNTEAFF	TGTGCCAGCAGCCCGCCGGGACGGCCGAACACTGAAGCTTTCTTT
TRBV6-1	13	-	TRBJ1-1	TRBD1	CASRTGQGTEAFF	TGTGCCAGCAGGACGGGACAGGGCACTGAAGCTTTCTTT
TRBV11-3	13	-	TRBJ2-1	-	CASSLDLPTQQFF	TGTGCCAGCAGCTTAGATTTGCCCACTCAGCAGTTCTTC
TRBV9	18	-	TRBJ2-7	TRBD2	CASSPGLAGKTSSYEQYF	TGTGCCAGCAGCCCTGGACTAGCGGGAAAGACTTCCTCCTACGAGCAGTACTTC
TRBV6-6	15	-	TRBJ2-5	-	CASTLGGNTQETQYF	TGTGCCAGCACCTTAGGGGGGAATACACAAGAGACCCAGTACTTC